This is a list of T cell receptor beta chains from one sample in a study of blood T cell repertoires in COVID-19. Profiling relied on immunoSEQ multiplex PCR, and the TCRdb table lists in-frame clones only, not all of them. The table lists approximately 200,000 clones, 70% to 90% of them singletons, with about 2.1% in the top ten. Sequenced: peripheral blood. These receptors were collected from a man aged 70 or older with active or convalescent COVID-19. The CDR3 runs from the conserved cysteine through the conserved F or W. D genes are given only for firm matches. Size is stated for part of the rows, as once, few or many counts, or as a class when the clone is expanded.

v_call	d_call	j_call	clone_size	cdr3_nt	cdr3_aa
TRBV10-3	NA	TRBJ1-3	once	TGTGCCATCAGTGAGGTACAGGGTGGAAACACCATATATTTT	CAISEVQGGNTIYF
TRBV29-1	NA	TRBJ1-1	few	TGCAGCGTTGCCCGCCGGGGACTGGACACTGAAGCTTTCTTT	CSVARRGLDTEAFF
TRBV6-1	TRBD1	TRBJ1-6	NA	TGTGCCAGCAGTGTAGGACAGGGGAGGACCGGCTCACCCCTCCACTTT	CASSVGQGRTGSPLHF
TRBV10-3	NA	TRBJ2-5	NA	TGTGCCATCAGTGTGACACAAGAGACCCAGTACTTC	CAISVTQETQYF
TRBV20-1	NA	TRBJ1-2	NA	TGCAGTGCTAGATCCAGGGGAGGCTACACCTTC	CSARSRGGYTF
TRBV5-4	NA	TRBJ2-2	NA	TGTGCCAGCAGCTTGGGGCAGGGAACCGGGGAGCTGTTTTTT	CASSLGQGTGELFF
TRBV7-8	NA	TRBJ2-6	few	TGTGCCAGCAGCGCCAAATACCCAGGCTCTGGGGCCAACGTCCTGACTTTC	CASSAKYPGSGANVLTF
TRBV7-8	NA	TRBJ2-3	once	TGTGCCAGCAGCCTACTTCAAGCGGCGATCACAGATACGCAGTATTTT	CASSLLQAAITDTQYF
TRBV5-1	TRBD1	TRBJ2-3	few	TGCGCCAGCAGCCTTCGGACAGGGCCGGCCGATACGCAGTATTTT	CASSLRTGPADTQYF
TRBV11-2	TRBD1	TRBJ1-1	few	TGTGCCAGCAGCCCCGCCGGGACAGGCCTATGGGGAGCTTTCTTT	CASSPAGTGLWGAFF
TRBV6-5	NA	TRBJ1-1	NA	TGTGCCAGCAGTTCTAGGATTGAAGCTTTCTTT	CASSSRIEAFF
TRBV28	NA	TRBJ1-3	few	TGTGCCAGCAGCCTCGGGTTAAGAAACACCATATATTTT	CASSLGLRNTIYF
TRBV10-3	TRBD1	TRBJ1-3	NA	TGTGCCATCAGTGCCTCAGGGGGGCTATCTGGAAACACCATATATTTT	CAISASGGLSGNTIYF
TRBV9	NA	TRBJ1-3	NA	TGTGCCAGCAGCGTAGGCGGGACTGGAAACACCATATATTTT	CASSVGGTGNTIYF
TRBV9	NA	TRBJ1-1	once	TGTGCCAGCAGCGTAGTCGGGGGGGCGAACACTGAAGCTTTCTTT	CASSVVGGANTEAFF
TRBV6-6	NA	TRBJ2-7	NA	TGTGCCAGCAGGGACGGGAGCGGTGGAACCTACGAGCAGTACTTC	CASRDGSGGTYEQYF
TRBV4-3	TRBD2	TRBJ2-1	NA	TGCGCCAGCAGCCTAGGACTAGCGGGAGGTGATGAGCAGTTCTTC	CASSLGLAGGDEQFF
TRBV13	NA	TRBJ2-5	NA	TGTGCCAGCAGCTTACCCCCGGGAGAGGAGGGGGAGACCCAGTACTTC	CASSLPPGEEGETQYF
TRBV5-1	TRBD2	TRBJ2-3	NA	TGCGCCAGCAGTCGTAGCGGGGCTGGCACAGATACGCAGTATTTT	CASSRSGAGTDTQYF
TRBV28	NA	TRBJ1-1	NA	TGTGCCAGCAGTCCCGGGGCAGGGGATCTGAACACTGAAGCTTTCTTT	CASSPGAGDLNTEAFF
TRBV25-1	NA	TRBJ2-2	NA	TGTGCCAGTCAGGGGTGGTCCGGGGAGCTGTTTTTT	CASQGWSGELFF
TRBV5-1	NA	TRBJ1-1	NA	TGCGCCAGCAGCCCCTGGACAGAGAACACTGAAGCTTTCTTT	CASSPWTENTEAFF
TRBV10-2	TRBD1	TRBJ2-7	NA	TGCGCCAGCAGTGAGTCGGACCCCCCGGGACAGACATTCAACGAGCAGTACTTC	CASSESDPPGQTFNEQYF
TRBV18	TRBD1	TRBJ2-3	NA	TGTGCCAGCTCACCATTCCGACAGGGGACAGATACGCAGTATTTT	CASSPFRQGTDTQYF
TRBV18	NA	TRBJ2-7	NA	TGTGCCAGCTCACCACCGGGGACAAGCTACGAGCAGTACTTC	CASSPPGTSYEQYF
TRBV28	NA	TRBJ1-1	NA	TGTGCCAGCCCCGGGCAGGGGAAACGGATGAACACTGAAGCTTTCTTT	CASPGQGKRMNTEAFF
TRBV3-1/TRBV3-2	TRBD1	TRBJ1-6	NA	TGTGCCAGCAGCCAGTTCACAGGGGGACGTAGATCACCCCTCCACTTT	CASSQFTGGRRSPLHF
TRBV28	NA	TRBJ1-6	NA	TGTGCCAGCAGTTTCGCCCGAGGAAGCTCCTATAATTCACCCCTCCACTTT	CASSFARGSSYNSPLHF
TRBV5-3	TRBD1	TRBJ1-2	NA	TGTGCCAGAAGCCTGGGACAGACCTATGGCTACACCTTC	CARSLGQTYGYTF
TRBV28	TRBD2	TRBJ2-1	NA	TGTGCCAGCAGTTTCCGGAGCGGGGGCAATGAGCAGTTCTTC	CASSFRSGGNEQFF